This T cell receptor beta chain stems from a study of blood T cell repertoires in COVID-19. The data were produced by immunoSEQ multiplex PCR, yet TCRdb's version contains in-frame clones alone and is incomplete. Of about 200,000 clones listed, approximately 88% are singletons. The CDR3 runs 15 residues. The V gene lost 1 base and the J gene lost 3 bases, with 10 bases spanning the gap. Germline V gene sequence: CDR1 LGHNA, CDR2 YSLEER. Source material: peripheral blood. The chain employs TRBV4-3 and TRBJ2-1, with D maybe TRBD2 (6 bases). The source is a man aged 40-50 years with acute or convalescent COVID-19. CDR3 sequence: CASSQGGLVYNEQFF. As DNA, the CDR3 is TGCGCCAGCAGCCAAGGGGGACTTGTCTACAATGAGCAGTTCTTC.